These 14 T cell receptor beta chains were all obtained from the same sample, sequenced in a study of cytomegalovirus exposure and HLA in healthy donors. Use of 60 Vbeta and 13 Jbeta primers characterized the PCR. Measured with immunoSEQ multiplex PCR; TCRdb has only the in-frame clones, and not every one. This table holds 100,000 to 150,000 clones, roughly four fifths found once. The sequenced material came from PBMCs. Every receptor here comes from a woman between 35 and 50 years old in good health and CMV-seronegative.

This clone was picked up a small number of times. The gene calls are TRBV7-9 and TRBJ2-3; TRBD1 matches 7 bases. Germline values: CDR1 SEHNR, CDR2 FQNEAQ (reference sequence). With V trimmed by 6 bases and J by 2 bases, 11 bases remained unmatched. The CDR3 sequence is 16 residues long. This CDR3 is CASRPTGRAHTDTQYF. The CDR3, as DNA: TGTGCCAGCAGACCGACAGGGCGCGCTCACACAGATACGCAGTATTTT.

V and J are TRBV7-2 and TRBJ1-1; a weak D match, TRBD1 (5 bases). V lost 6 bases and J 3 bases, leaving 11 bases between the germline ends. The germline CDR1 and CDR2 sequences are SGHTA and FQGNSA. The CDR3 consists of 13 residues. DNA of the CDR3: TGTGCCAGCAGTCCAGGGCCCGACACTGAAGCTTTCTTT. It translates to CASSPGPDTEAFF.

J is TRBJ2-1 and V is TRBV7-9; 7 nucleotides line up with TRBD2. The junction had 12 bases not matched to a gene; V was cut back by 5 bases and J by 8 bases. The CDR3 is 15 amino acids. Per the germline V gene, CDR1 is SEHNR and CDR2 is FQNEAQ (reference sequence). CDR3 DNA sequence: TGTGCCAGCAGCCCCTGGACTAGTGGCGCCGATGAGCAGTTCTTC. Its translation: CASSPWTSGADEQFF.

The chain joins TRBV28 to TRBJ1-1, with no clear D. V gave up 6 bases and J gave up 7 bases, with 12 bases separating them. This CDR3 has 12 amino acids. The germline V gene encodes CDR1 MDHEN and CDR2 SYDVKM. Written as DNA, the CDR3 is TGTGCCAGCAGCTTACCCCGGGGTGAAGCTTTCTTT. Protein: CASSLPRGEAFF.

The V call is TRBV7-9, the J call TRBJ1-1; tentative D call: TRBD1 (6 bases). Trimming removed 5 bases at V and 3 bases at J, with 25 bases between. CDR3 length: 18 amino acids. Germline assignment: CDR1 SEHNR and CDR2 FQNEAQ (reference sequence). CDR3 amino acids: CASSPTGGGAGEDTEAFF. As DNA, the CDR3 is TGTGCCAGCAGCCCCACTGGGGGGGGCGCGGGGGAGGACACTGAAGCTTTCTTT.

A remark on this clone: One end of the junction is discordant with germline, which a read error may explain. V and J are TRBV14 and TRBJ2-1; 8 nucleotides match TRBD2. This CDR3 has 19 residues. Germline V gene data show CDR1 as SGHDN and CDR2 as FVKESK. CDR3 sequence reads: CASSQGWDEVFISGILPVF. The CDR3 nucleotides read TGTGCCAGCAGCCAAGGCTGGGACGAAGTCTTCATTAGCGGGATCTTGCCGGTCTTC.

This CDR3 reads CASSVRTKGDAEQYF. The DNA of the CDR3 is TGCGCCAGCAGCGTAAGAACCAAGGGGGATGCCGAGCAGTACTTC. The chain employs TRBV5-1 and TRBJ2-7; maybe TRBD1 (6 bases). Trimming removed 4 bases from V and 6 bases from J, with 20 bases in between. The CDR3 extends over 15 amino acids. Germline V gives CDR1 SGHRS, CDR2 YFSETQ.

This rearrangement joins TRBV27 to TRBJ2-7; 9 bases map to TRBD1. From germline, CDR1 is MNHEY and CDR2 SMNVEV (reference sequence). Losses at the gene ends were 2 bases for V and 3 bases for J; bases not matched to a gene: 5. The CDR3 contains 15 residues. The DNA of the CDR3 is TGTGCCAGCAGTTTAATGACAGGGGGGATCTACGAGCAGTACTTC. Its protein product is CASSLMTGGIYEQYF.

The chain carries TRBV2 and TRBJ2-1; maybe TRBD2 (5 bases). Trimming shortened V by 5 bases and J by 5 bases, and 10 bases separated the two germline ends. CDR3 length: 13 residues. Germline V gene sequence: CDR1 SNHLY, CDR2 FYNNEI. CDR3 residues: CASSPGLNNEQFF. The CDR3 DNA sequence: TGTGCCAGCAGTCCCGGACTTAACAATGAGCAGTTCTTC. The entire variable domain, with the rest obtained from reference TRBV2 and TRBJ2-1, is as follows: EPEVTQTPSHQVTQMGQEVILRCVPISNHLYFYWYRQILGQKVEFLVSFYNNEISEKSEIFDDQFSVERPDGSNFTLKIRSTKLEDSAMYFCASSPGLNNEQFFGPGTRLTVL.

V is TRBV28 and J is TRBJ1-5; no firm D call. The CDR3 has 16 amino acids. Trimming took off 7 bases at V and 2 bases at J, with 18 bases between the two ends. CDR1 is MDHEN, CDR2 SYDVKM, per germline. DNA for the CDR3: TGTGCCAGCACTAGCGGGGAATACGGGGGCAATCAGCCCCAGCATTTT. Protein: CASTSGEYGGNQPQHF. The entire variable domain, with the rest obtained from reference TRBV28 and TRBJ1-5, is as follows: DVKVTQSSRYLVKRTGEKVFLECVQDMDHENMFWYRQDPGLGLRLIYFSYDVKMKEKGDIPEGYSVSREKKERFSLILESASTNQTSMYLCASTSGEYGGNQPQHFGDGTRLSIL.

CDR3 sequence reads: CASRQETMNTEAFF. The DNA of the CDR3 is TGTGCCAGCAGACAGGAGACAATGAACACTGAAGCTTTCTTT. The rearrangement links TRBV28 to TRBJ1-1, with D possibly matching TRBD1 (5 bases). The CDR3 is 14 amino acids. Germline assignment: CDR1 MDHEN and CDR2 SYDVKM. V lost 6 bases to trimming and J lost 0 bases, with 11 bases between them. Filled out from reference TRBV28 and TRBJ1-1, the complete variable domain reads DVKVTQSSRYLVKRTGEKVFLECVQDMDHENMFWYRQDPGLGLRLIYFSYDVKMKEKGDIPEGYSVSREKKERFSLILESASTNQTSMYLCASRQETMNTEAFFGQGTRLTVV.

The CDR3 spells CASSESTGRGQFF. For the CDR3, the DNA is TGCGCCAGCAGTGAGTCGACAGGCAGGGGGCAGTTCTTC. The genes are TRBV10-1 and TRBJ2-1, with D possibly TRBD1 on 6 matching bases. V lost 0 bases, J lost 12 bases, and 12 bases lay in between. Germline loops: CDR1 WNHNN, CDR2 SYGVQD (reference sequence). The CDR3 consists of 13 residues.

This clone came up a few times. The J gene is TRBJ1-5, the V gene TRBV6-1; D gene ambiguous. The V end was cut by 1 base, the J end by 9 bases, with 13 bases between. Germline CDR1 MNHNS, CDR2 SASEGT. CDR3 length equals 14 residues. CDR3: CASSEGHDRGPQHF. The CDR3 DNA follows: TGTGCCAGCAGTGAAGGGCATGACCGAGGGCCCCAGCATTTT.

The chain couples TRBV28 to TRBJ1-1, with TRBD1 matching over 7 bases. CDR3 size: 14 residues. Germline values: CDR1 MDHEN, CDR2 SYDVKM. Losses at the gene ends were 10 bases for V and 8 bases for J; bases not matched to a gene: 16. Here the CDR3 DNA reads TGTGCCACCCTAAGGGTAAGGGGGCTTCAGGAAGCTTTCTTT. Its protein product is CATLRVRGLQEAFF.